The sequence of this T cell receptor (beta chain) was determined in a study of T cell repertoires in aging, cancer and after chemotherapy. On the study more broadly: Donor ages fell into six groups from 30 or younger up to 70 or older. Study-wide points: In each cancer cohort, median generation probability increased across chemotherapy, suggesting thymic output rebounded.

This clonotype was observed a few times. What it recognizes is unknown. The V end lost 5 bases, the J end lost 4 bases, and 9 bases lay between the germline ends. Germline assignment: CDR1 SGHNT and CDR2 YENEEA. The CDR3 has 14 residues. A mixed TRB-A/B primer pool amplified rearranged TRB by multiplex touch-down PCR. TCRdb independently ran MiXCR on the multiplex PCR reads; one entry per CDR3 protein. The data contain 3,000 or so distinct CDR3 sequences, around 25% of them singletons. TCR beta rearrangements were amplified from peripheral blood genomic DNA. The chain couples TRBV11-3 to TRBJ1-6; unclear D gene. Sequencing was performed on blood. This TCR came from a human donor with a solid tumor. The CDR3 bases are TGTGCCAGCAGCGCCACAGCGTATAATTCACCCCTCCACTTT. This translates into CASSATAYNSPLHF.